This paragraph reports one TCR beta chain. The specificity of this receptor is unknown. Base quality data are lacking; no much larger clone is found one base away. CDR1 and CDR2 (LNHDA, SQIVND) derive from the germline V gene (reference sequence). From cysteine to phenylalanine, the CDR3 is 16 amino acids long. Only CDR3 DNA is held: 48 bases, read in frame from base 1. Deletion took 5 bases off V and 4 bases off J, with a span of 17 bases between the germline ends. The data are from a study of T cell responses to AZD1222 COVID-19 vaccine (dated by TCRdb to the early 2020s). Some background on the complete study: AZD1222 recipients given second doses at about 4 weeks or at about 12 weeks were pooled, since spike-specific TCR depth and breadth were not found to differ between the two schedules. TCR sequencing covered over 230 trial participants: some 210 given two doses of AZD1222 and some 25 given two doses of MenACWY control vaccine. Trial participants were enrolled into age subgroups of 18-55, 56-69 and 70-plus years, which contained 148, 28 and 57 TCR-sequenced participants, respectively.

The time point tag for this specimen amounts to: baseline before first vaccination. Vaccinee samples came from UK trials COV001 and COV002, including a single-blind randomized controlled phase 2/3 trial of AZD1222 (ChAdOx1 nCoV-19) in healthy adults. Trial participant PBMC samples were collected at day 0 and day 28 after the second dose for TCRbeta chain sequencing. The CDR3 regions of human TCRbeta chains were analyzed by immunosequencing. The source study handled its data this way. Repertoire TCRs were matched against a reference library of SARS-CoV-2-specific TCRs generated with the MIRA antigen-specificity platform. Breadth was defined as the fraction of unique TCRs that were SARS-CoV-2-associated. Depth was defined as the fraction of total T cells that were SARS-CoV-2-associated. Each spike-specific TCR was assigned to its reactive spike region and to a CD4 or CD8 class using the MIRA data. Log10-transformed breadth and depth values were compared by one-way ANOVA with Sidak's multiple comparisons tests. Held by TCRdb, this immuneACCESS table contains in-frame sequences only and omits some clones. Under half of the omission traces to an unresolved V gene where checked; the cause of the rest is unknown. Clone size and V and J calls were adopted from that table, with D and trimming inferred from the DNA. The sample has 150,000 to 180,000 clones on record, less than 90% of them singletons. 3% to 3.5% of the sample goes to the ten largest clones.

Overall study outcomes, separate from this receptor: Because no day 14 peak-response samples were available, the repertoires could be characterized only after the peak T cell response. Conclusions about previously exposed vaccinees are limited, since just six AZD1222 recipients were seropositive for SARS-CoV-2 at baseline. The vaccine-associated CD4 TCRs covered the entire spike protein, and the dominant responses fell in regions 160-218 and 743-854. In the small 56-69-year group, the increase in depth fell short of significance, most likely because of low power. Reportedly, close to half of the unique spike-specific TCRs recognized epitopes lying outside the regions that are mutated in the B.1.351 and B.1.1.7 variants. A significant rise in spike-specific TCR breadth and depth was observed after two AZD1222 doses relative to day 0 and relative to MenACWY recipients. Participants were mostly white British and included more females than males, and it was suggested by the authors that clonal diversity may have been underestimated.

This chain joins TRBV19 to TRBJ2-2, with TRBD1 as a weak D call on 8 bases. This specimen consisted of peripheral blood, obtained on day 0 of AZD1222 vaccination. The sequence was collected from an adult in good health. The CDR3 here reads CASSDRGGSRTGELFF. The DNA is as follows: TGTGCCAGTAGTGACAGGGGAGGGTCCCGCACCGGGGAGCTGTTTTTT.